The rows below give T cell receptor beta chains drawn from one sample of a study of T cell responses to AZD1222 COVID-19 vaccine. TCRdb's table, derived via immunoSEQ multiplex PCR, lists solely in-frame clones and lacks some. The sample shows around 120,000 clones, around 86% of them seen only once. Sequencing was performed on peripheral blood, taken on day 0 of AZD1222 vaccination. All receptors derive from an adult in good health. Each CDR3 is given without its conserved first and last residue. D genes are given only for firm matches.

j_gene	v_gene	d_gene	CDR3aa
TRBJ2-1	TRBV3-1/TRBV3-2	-	ASSPIQETSSYNEQF
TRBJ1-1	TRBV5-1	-	ASSLDGYTEAF
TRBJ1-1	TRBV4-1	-	ASSQAYRGRTEAF
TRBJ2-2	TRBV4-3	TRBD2	ASSQVGLAGGPIGELF
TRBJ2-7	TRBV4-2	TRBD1	ASSRQTGNYEQY
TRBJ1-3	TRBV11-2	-	ASSLGSDPFGGNTIY
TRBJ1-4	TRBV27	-	ASSLSAAPNEKLF
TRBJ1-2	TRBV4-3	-	ASSQVSGLANYGYT
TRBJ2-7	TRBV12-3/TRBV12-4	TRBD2	ASSSTSGEQY
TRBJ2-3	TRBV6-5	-	ASSYTEATDTQY
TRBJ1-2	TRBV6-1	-	ASSEVGGPYGYT
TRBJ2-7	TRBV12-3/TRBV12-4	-	ASSWTATYEQY
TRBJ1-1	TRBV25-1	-	ASSETGRFYGAEAF
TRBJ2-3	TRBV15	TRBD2	ATSRGPLGTSGDTDTQY
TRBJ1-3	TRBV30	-	AWSSGNTIY
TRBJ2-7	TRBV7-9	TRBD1	ASSLQGAGEQY
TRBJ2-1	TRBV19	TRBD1	ASSLGTVHEQF
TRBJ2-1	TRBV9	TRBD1	ASSVMGQVYNEQF
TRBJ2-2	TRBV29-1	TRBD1	SVVSTGRTGELF
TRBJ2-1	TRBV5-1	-	ASSLSGGSGNEQF
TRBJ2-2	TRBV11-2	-	ASSFPGELF
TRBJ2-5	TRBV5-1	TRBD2	ASSLGGSGGSETQY
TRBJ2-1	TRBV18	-	ASSPKHSGQF
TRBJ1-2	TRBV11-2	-	ASSSPRSMAYGYT
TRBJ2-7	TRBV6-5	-	ASRRDSSNYEQY
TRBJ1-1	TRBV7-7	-	ASSLDVGTEAF
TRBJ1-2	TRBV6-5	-	ASSYAGPYGYT
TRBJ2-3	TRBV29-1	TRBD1	SALGAGTGVGDTQY
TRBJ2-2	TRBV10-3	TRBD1	AISDGTGSTGELF
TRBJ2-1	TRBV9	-	ASSVVGSEEQF
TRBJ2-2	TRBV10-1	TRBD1	ASGTGGANTGELF
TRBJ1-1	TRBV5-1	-	ASSLRSGADTEAF
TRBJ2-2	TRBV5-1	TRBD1	ASSLGRGTNTGELF
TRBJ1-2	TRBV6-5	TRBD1	ASSYWGGTEYGYT
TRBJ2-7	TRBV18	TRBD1	ASSPTGTGGYEQY
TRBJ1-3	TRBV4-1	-	ASSQVGPVGYGNTIY
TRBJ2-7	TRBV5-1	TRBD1	ASSLGVGTGTSYEQY